The 27 T cell receptor beta chains below were found in one sample sequenced in a study of blood T cells in healthy people across ages. The authors ran a second PCR of roughly 6 to 12 cycles using a sample-barcoded 5' primer and a J-beta primer mix. In TCRdb, the 5' RACE reads were re-called with MiXCR into one record per CDR3 protein. Of fewer than 2 million distinct CDR3 sequences listed, about two fifths are singletons. Sequencing was done on a sample of blood. Source of these receptors: a human donor in good health.

This clonotype came up many times. V is TRBV6-1 and J is TRBJ1-4; 9 bases fit TRBD1. This CDR3 has 14 amino acids. Trimming at V came to 5 bases and at J to 10 bases, leaving 8 bases not matched to a gene. CDR1 and CDR2 (germline): MNHNS, SASEGT. The CDR3: CASSPGTGIGKLFF. CDR3 nucleotide sequence: TGTGCCAGCAGTCCCGGGACAGGGATCGGAAAACTGTTTTTT.

The V and J genes are TRBV12-3 or TRBV12-4 and TRBJ2-7, with 8 bases that match TRBD1. The CDR3 spans 15 residues. J gave up 3 bases and V 4 bases, and 8 bases lay outside the gene matches. CDR3 in DNA: TGTGCCAGCAGTTCCGACAGGGGAGCTGGCTACGAGCAGTACTTC. Translated, it gives CASSSDRGAGYEQYF.

The genes are TRBV12-3 or TRBV12-4 and TRBJ1-6; D ambiguous. The V end was cut by 3 bases, the J end by 9 bases, with 9 bases between. The length of the CDR3 is 13 residues. CDR3 in DNA: TGTGCCAGCAGTTTGGCAAGCCCTTCACCCCTCCACTTT. This translates into CASSLASPSPLHF.

This clonotype was observed a handful of times. This rearrangement joins TRBV7-6 to TRBJ2-7; D possibly corresponds to TRBD1 (6 bases). The germline gives CDR1 SGHVS, CDR2 FNYEAQ. V lost 0 bases, J lost 3 bases, and 15 bases lay in between. This CDR3 is built from 16 residues. CDR3 residues: CASSLAYGQQNYEQYF. The CDR3 region has the DNA TGTGCCAGCAGCTTAGCATACGGACAGCAAAACTACGAGCAGTACTTC.

This rearrangement joins TRBV6-5 to TRBJ2-1; possibly TRBD1 for D (6 bases). V lost 4 bases and J lost 5, with 15 bases in between. The germline V gene encodes CDR1 MNHEY and CDR2 SVGAGI. The CDR3 covers 15 residues. CDR3 region: CASSSAGRGHNEQFF. The CDR3 DNA sequence: TGTGCCAGCAGTTCCGCCGGCAGGGGCCACAATGAGCAGTTCTTC.

This clonotype was counted a few times. The rearrangement uses TRBV7-2 and TRBJ2-7; 8 positions agree with TRBD1. Trimming took 5 bases from V and 3 from J; bases not matched to a gene: 9. Germline CDR1 and CDR2: SGHTA and FQGNSA. The CDR3 covers 15 residues. The CDR3 is CASSPDRGQDYEQYF. The CDR3 DNA reads TGTGCCAGCAGCCCCGACAGGGGCCAAGACTACGAGCAGTACTTC.

The chain recombines TRBV25-1 with TRBJ2-4; 16 bases fit TRBD2. The CDR3 loop spans 20 amino acids. V trimming: 5 bases; J trimming: 0 bases; junction bases outside the gene matches: 10. The V gene's germline CDR1 is MGHDK and CDR2 SYGVNS. The DNA of the CDR3 is TGTGCCAGCAGTCGCAGCCTCGGGACTAGCGGGGGGGCAGCCAAAAACATTCAGTACTTC. Protein product: CASSRSLGTSGGAAKNIQYF.

This clonotype has a handful of counts. The chain carries TRBV5-1 and TRBJ2-3; tentatively, D is TRBD2 (6 bases). Trimming stripped 0 bases from V and 3 bases from J, with 11 bases between. Germline CDR1 SGHRS, CDR2 YFSETQ. The CDR3 covers 15 residues. The CDR3 nucleotides are TGCGCCAGCAGCTTGGTTCTAGCGTCGACAGATACGCAGTATTTT. It specifies CASSLVLASTDTQYF.

This sequence joins TRBV11-3 and TRBJ2-5; the D gene is possibly TRBD1 (6 bases). The CDR3 extends over 14 amino acids. Looked up from germline, CDR1 is SGHNT and CDR2 is YENEEA. V dropped 5 bases and J dropped 4 bases, with 14 bases sitting between them. CDR3 in amino acids: CASSEQGFGETQYF. CDR3 coding DNA: TGTGCCAGCAGCGAACAGGGTTTCGGAGAGACCCAGTACTTC.

This chain uses TRBV29-1 with TRBJ2-7; possibly TRBD1 or TRBD2 for D (5 bases each). The CDR3 sequence is 14 residues long. V lost 6 bases and J 2 bases, leaving 17 bases between the germline ends. Per germline, CDR1 SQVTM and CDR2 ANQGSEA. CDR3 sequence (DNA): TGCAGCGTAGGGAAAGGGGCCGGGACCTACGAGCAGTACTTC. Translated, it gives CSVGKGAGTYEQYF.

The V and J genes are TRBV4-2 and TRBJ2-5; no clear D. CDR3 size: 15 residues. V dropped 1 base and J dropped 0 bases, with 9 bases sitting between them. Germline CDR1 and CDR2: LGHNA and YNFKEQ. The CDR3 bases are TGTGCCAGCAGCCAAGTAGGACCGTACCAAGAGACCCAGTACTTC. This sequence encodes CASSQVGPYQETQYF.

V and J are TRBV12-3 or TRBV12-4 and TRBJ2-7; D perhaps matches TRBD1 (6 bases). CDR3 size: 13 residues. The ends were cut back, 8 bases at V and 9 bases at J, with 20 bases in the middle. This CDR3 reads CASGAGDLRAQYF. CDR3 DNA sequence: TGTGCCAGCGGGGCAGGGGATCTACGTGCGCAGTACTTC.

The chain combines TRBV7-2 with TRBJ2-5; no firm D call. The V end lost 3 bases, the J end lost 5 bases, and 13 bases lay between the germline ends. Looked up from germline, CDR1 is SGHTA and CDR2 is FQGNSA. The CDR3 consists of 14 residues. CDR3 sequence (DNA): TGTGCCAGCAGCTTTAACGGCCTCAGTGAGACCCAGTACTTC. It specifies CASSFNGLSETQYF.

The chain combines TRBV19 with TRBJ1-6; D is undetermined. Germline assignment: CDR1 LNHDA and CDR2 SQIVND (reference sequence). The CDR3 has 13 amino acids. Trimming took 3 bases from V and 13 from J, leaving 13 bases between them. The CDR3 loop reads CASSIGRRTPLHF. The CDR3 coding sequence is TGTGCCAGTAGTATCGGGAGGAGAACCCCCCTCCACTTT.

The sample holds a few counts of this clonotype. The V and J genes are TRBV7-2 and TRBJ2-7; D is uncertain. With 5 bases removed from V and 6 bases from J, the gap between germline ends came to 11 bases. Germline CDR1 and CDR2: SGHTA and FQGNSA. The CDR3 is made up of 12 amino acids. CDR3 nucleotide sequence: TGTGCCAGCAGCCGCCTTATGGGCGAGCAGTACTTC. It is translated as CASSRLMGEQYF.

This clonotype appeared a few times. The J gene is TRBJ1-6, the V gene TRBV7-6, with a possible D match to TRBD1 (6 bases). V gave up 0 bases and J gave up 9 bases, with 9 bases separating them. Germline V gene lookup returns CDR1 SGHVS and CDR2 FNYEAQ. The CDR3 spans 14 residues. The DNA of the CDR3 is TGTGCCAGCAGCTTAGCATTAGGGGGTTCACCCCTCCACTTT. Its protein product is CASSLALGGSPLHF. Full variable domain (outside the CDR3, taken from reference TRBV7-6 and TRBJ1-6): GAGVSQSPRYKVTKRGQDVALRCDPISGHVSLYWYRQALGQGPEFLTYFNYEAQQDKSGLPNDRFSAERPEGSISTLTIQRTEQRDSAMYRCASSLALGGSPLHFGNGTRLTVT.

The J gene is TRBJ2-4, the V gene TRBV4-3; no definite D call. This CDR3 has 16 residues. Germline CDR1 LGHNA, CDR2 YSLEER. Between the trimmed V and J ends, which lost 3 bases and 0 bases, there was a span of 12 bases. The CDR3 sequence: CASSHPVGPAKNIQYF. CDR3 nucleotide sequence: TGCGCCAGCAGCCATCCCGTAGGCCCAGCCAAAAACATTCAGTACTTC.

This clonotype was seen repeatedly, ten times or more. V and J are TRBV12-3 or TRBV12-4 and TRBJ2-7, with D hard to call. With 3 bases removed from V and 0 bases from J, the gap between germline ends came to 15 bases. This CDR3 has 16 residues. In nucleotides, the CDR3 is TGTGCCAGCAGTTTTAGTTTGCCCTCCAGCTCCTACGAGCAGTACTTC. This encodes CASSFSLPSSSYEQYF.

The rearrangement joins TRBV7-2 to TRBJ1-5; D remains ambiguous. Between the trimmed V and J ends, which lost 6 bases and 5 bases, there was a span of 17 bases. The CDR3 loop spans 15 amino acids. From germline, CDR1 is SGHTA and CDR2 FQGNSA. This CDR3 is CASRGPGRVDQPQHF. The CDR3, as DNA: TGTGCCAGCAGAGGTCCGGGGAGAGTGGATCAGCCCCAGCATTTT.

This clonotype was observed a handful of times. This rearrangement joins TRBV29-1 to TRBJ2-7; D may be TRBD1 (6 bases). V gave up 7 bases and J gave up 2 bases, with 12 bases separating them. CDR1 and CDR2 from the germline V gene are SQVTM and ANQGSEA. This CDR3 is 12 amino acids long. The CDR3 region is CSGRGSAYEQYF. For the CDR3, the DNA is TGCAGCGGCAGGGGCTCGGCCTACGAGCAGTACTTC.

This clonotype was recorded once. The junction does not match germline at one end; this may be a read error. This chain connects TRBV5-1 to TRBJ2-1; D is unclear. This CDR3 is built from 14 residues. The germline CDR1 and CDR2 sequences are SGHRS and YFSETQ. CDR3 amino acids: CASTESASCNEQFF. CDR3 nucleotide sequence: TGCGCCAGCACCGAGTCGGCTTCCTGCAATGAGCAGTTCTTC. The full variable domain, rest sourced from reference TRBV5-1 and TRBJ2-1, is KAGVTQTPRYLIKTRGQQVTLSCSPISGHRSVSWYQQTPGQGLQFLFEYFSETQRNKGNFPGRFSGRQFSNSRSEMNVSTLELGDSALYLCASTESASCNEQFFGPGTRLTVL.

In this sample, this clonotype turned up a few times. V and J are TRBV25-1 and TRBJ1-2; the match to TRBD1 covers 8 bases. From germline, CDR1 is MGHDK and CDR2 SYGVNS. CDR3 length: 17 amino acids. Trimming took 1 base from V and 3 from J; bases not matched to a gene: 10. CDR3 nucleotide sequence: TGTGCCAGCAGTGAATTTGAGACAGGGGAAAGGTACTATGGCTACACCTTC. The encoded protein is CASSEFETGERYYGYTF.

This clonotype was counted a few times. The chain joins TRBV12-3 or TRBV12-4 to TRBJ2-3; 7 positions agree with TRBD1. With V trimmed by 9 bases and J by 1 base, 13 bases remained unmatched. The CDR3 extends over 16 amino acids. This CDR3 reads CASPGTVTGGTDTQYF. CDR3 DNA sequence: TGTGCCAGTCCCGGGACAGTGACCGGTGGCACAGATACGCAGTATTTT.

The chain recombines TRBV27 with TRBJ1-1, with unresolved D. This CDR3 contains 13 residues. The germline V gene has CDR1 MNHEY and CDR2 SMNVEV (reference sequence). V lost 3 bases and J 4 bases, leaving 9 bases between the germline ends. The CDR3 reads CASSFIRSTEAFF. CDR3 nucleotide sequence: TGTGCCAGCAGTTTCATAAGGAGCACTGAAGCTTTCTTT.

As regards this clonotype: Given a much more abundant clone one base away, this may be a read error. The chain recombines TRBV29-1 with TRBJ2-1; 12 positions match TRBD2. V shed 4 bases, J shed 11 bases, and the junction held 15 bases outside the gene matches. In germline, CDR1 is SQVTM, CDR2 ANQGSEA. The CDR3 covers 16 residues. This CDR3 is CSVGRRLAGARGKQFF. CDR3 in DNA: TGCAGCGTTGGAAGACGACTAGCGGGAGCTAGGGGTAAGCAGTTCTTC.

This clonotype appeared a few times. The chain is built from TRBV5-1 and TRBJ2-7; a weak D match, TRBD1 (8 bases). V lost 7 bases, J lost 0 bases, and 26 bases lay in between. Germline V gene lookup returns CDR1 SGHRS and CDR2 YFSETQ. The CDR3 is 18 amino acids. CDR3 nucleotides: TGCGCCAGCTCCAGGGGGGGACAGGATTCGCTGAGCTCCTACGAGCAGTACTTC. Protein sequence: CASSRGGQDSLSSYEQYF.

The chain is built from TRBV6-5 and TRBJ2-1; no clear D. The CDR3 is made up of 12 amino acids. In germline, CDR1 is MNHEY, CDR2 SVGAGI. V was cut by 7 bases and J by 9 bases, with 13 bases left in between. The CDR3 bases are TGTGCCAGCATTCTAGACTCCGGTGAGCAGTTCTTC. It yields the protein CASILDSGEQFF.